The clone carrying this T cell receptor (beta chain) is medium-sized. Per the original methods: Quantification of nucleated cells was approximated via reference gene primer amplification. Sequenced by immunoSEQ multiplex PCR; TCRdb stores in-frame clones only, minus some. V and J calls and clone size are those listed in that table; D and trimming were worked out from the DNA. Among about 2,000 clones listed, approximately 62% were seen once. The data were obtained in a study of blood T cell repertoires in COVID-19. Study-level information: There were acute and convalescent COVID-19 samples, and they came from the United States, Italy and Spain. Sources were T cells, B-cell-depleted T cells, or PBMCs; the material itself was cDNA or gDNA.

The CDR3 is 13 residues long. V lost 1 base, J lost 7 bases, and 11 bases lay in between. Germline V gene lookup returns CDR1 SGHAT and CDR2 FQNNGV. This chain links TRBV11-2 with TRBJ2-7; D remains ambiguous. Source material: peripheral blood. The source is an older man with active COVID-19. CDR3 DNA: TGTGCCAGCAGCTTAGCTGGCTCTTGGGAGCAGTACTTC. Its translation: CASSLAGSWEQYF. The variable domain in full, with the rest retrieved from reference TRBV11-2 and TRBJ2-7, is EAGVAQSPRYKIIEKRQSVAFWCNPISGHATLYWYQQILGQGPKLLIQFQNNGVVDDSQLPKDRFSAERLKGVDSTLKIQPAKLEDSAVYLCASSLAGSWEQYFGPGTRLTVT.